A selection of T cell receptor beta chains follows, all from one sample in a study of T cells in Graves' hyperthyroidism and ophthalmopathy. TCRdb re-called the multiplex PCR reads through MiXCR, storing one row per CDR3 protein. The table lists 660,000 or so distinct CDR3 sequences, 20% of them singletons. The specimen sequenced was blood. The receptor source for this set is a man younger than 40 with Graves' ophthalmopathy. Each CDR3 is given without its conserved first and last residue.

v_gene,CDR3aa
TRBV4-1,ASSQDSVPGSYEQY
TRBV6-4,ASSEWTGSSVYEQY
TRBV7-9,ASSSGGFINYGYT
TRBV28,ASSRRDRAEKLF
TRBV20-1,SARDSGDYGYT
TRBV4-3,ASSQDRAAGVYYEQF
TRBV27,ASSSAGGNTEAF
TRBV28,ASSSVGLAGNYEQY
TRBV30,AWSVLGLNEQF
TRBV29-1,SVLDGGGTSHEQY
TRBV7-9,ASSLLPGEGVGYEQY
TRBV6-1,ASSEFSGGYNEQF
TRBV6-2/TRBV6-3,ASSYDQGEQF
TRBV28,ASRQGTRREGRVYEQY
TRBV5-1,ASSLSQREGGSYEQY
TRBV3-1,ASSQYLLTGLQETQY
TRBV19,ASSIGPRSYNEQF
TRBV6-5,ASSYSASSSYEQY
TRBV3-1,ASSQGDGSYEQY
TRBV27,ASSLTGLAGEQF
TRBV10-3,ASQQRGTDTQY
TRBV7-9,ASSGPAVYNEQF
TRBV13,ASSPPGSTEAF
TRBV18,ASSPYQETQY
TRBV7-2,ASGGTSGREETQY
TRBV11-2,ASSLPGQGANTQY
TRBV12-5,ASGLDDRDRVVPNEKLF
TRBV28,ASRTGPNEQY
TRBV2,ASRPSGSYEQY